This is a list of T cell receptor beta chains from one sample in a study of identical twins. Each CDR3 protein is one row after TCRdb ran MiXCR on the 5' RACE reads. The sample holds 750,000 to 950,000 distinct CDR3 sequences, 12% seen once. This sample also appeared in a second study, on yellow fever vaccine responses in identical twins.

Sequencing was performed on PBMCs. These TCRs come from a woman aged 18-30 years in good health. CDR3s include the opening cysteine and the closing phenylalanine or tryptophan. Each record gives: V gene, D gene, clone size, CDR3 length, J gene, CDR3 protein. D genes are given only for firm matches. Size is stated for part of the rows, as once, few or many counts, or as a class when the clone is expanded.

TRBV20-1	TRBD2	few	14	TRBJ2-1	CSAPIAGPYNEQFF
TRBV6-5	TRBD2	few	15	TRBJ2-5	CASSFQSGSAETQYF
TRBV28	.	.	15	TRBJ2-3	CASSLGWQFTDTQYF
TRBV12-3/TRBV12-4	TRBD2	.	15	TRBJ2-7	CASSGTSGTPYEQYF
TRBV3-1	TRBD1	.	13	TRBJ2-7	CASSQVEGAEQYF
TRBV2	.	many	14	TRBJ2-2	CASARAVGTGELFF
TRBV4-2	TRBD2	few	21	TRBJ2-1	CASSQDLLAGALSSSYNEQFF
TRBV6-1	.	.	13	TRBJ1-2	CASSGGTHKGYTF
TRBV4-1	TRBD1	.	19	TRBJ2-1	CASSQGQGGGTSSYNEQFF
TRBV28	TRBD1	many	15	TRBJ1-1	CASSYTGGLSTEAFF
TRBV4-1	.	few	15	TRBJ1-2	CASSLSRGGGDGYTF
TRBV12-3/TRBV12-4	TRBD1	.	15	TRBJ2-2	CASRLQGAQSGELFF
TRBV25-1	.	.	12	TRBJ2-6	CASTAGANVLTF
TRBV7-9	.	few	13	TRBJ2-7	CASLRDFTYEQYF
TRBV12-3/TRBV12-4	TRBD2	few	17	TRBJ2-2	CASSPRAGDANTGELFF
TRBV20-1	.	many	12	TRBJ2-5	CSARGGEETQYF
TRBV12-3/TRBV12-4	.	.	14	TRBJ2-7	CASSQNRAPYEQYF
TRBV4-1	.	many	15	TRBJ2-4	CASSQGNGLANIQYF
TRBV18	.	.	13	TRBJ2-2	CASSPFWTGELFF
TRBV10-3	TRBD1	.	13	TRBJ1-1	CAIRTDRGTEAFF
TRBV12-3/TRBV12-4	TRBD2	many	15	TRBJ2-1	CASRFSGVRNNEQFF
TRBV20-1	TRBD1	few	14	TRBJ2-5	CSARLDRVLETQYF
TRBV29-1	TRBD1	.	16	TRBJ1-1	CSVGETGGSMDTEAFF
TRBV6-6	TRBD1	few	12	TRBJ1-2	CASSQGVDGYTF
TRBV12-3/TRBV12-4	TRBD1	many	14	TRBJ1-1	CASSFRQGHTEAFF
TRBV24-1	TRBD2	.	17	TRBJ2-7	CATSDSGTSGSLYEQYF
TRBV15	.	.	15	TRBJ1-1	CATSRDLAGNTEAFF